This T cell receptor (beta chain) was sequenced for a study of blood T cell repertoires in COVID-19. Whole-study context: COVID-19 samples from acute and convalescent phases originated in the United States, Italy and Spain. T cells, B-cell-depleted T cells, or PBMCs provided the cDNA or gDNA that served as material.

V lost 4 bases to trimming and J lost 5 bases, with 12 bases between them. CDR3 length equals 13 residues. CDR1 and CDR2 (germline): SGHDT, YYEEEE. In its sample, this clone was seen once. Authors' data handling: Reference gene primer amplification gave nucleated cell count estimates. The method was immunoSEQ multiplex PCR; TCRdb's version includes in-frame clones alone and lacks a portion of them. The D gene and trimming were derived from the DNA, and the V and J assignments and clone size from that table. The sample comprises 40,000 to 60,000 clones, around 83% of which are singletons, and roughly 1.6% rests with the top ten.

The sample was peripheral blood. This clonotype originated in a man aged 50 to 60 with acute or convalescent COVID-19. The V call is TRBV5-6, the J call TRBJ2-5; D is perhaps TRBD2 (6 bases). In DNA form, the CDR3 reads TGTGCCAGCAGCCGTGCGGGGCCTGAGACCCAGTACTTC. It is translated as CASSRAGPETQYF.